The rows below give T cell receptor beta chains drawn from one sample of a study of T cell changes during pregnancy in multiple sclerosis. Libraries were prepared by immunoSEQ multiplex PCR; TCRdb keeps only in-frame clonotypes and omits some of them. Counted here are roughly 45,000 clones, 75% to 95% occurring once; the ten biggest clones make up under 9.5%. Material: CD8+ T cells from peripheral blood mononuclear cells, obtained after pregnancy. The source is a female donor with multiple sclerosis, enrolled in a pregnancy study. CDR3s include the opening cysteine and the closing phenylalanine or tryptophan. The D gene is left open where the match is weak. Some rows have no size entry. The others give once, few or many, or a class for an expanded clone.

clone_size,d_call,j_call,v_call,cdr3_aa,cdr3_nt
once,.,TRBJ2-5,TRBV30,CAWSVSVGAKETQYF,TGTGCCTGGAGTGTATCCGTGGGGGCCAAAGAGACCCAGTACTTC
.,TRBD2,TRBJ2-1,TRBV9,CASSPGGTIYEQFF,TGTGCCAGCAGCCCTGGGGGGACTATATATGAGCAGTTCTTC
.,.,TRBJ2-7,TRBV19,CASSLALSYEQYF,TGTGCCAGTAGTTTGGCCCTTTCCTACGAGCAGTACTTC
.,TRBD1,TRBJ1-5,TRBV5-6,CASSYTGEGADQPQHF,TGTGCCAGCAGCTACACAGGGGAAGGCGCAGATCAGCCCCAGCATTTT
.,TRBD1,TRBJ1-1,TRBV9,CASSVGVDREYAEAFF,TGTGCCAGCAGCGTAGGTGTGGACAGGGAATATGCTGAAGCTTTCTTT
.,TRBD1,TRBJ2-7,TRBV19,CASSIPGQHYEQYF,TGTGCCAGTAGTATTCCGGGACAGCACTACGAGCAGTACTTC
.,TRBD2,TRBJ2-1,TRBV27,CASSTIRGGLANEQFF,TGTGCCAGCAGTACTATACGGGGGGGCCTCGCCAATGAGCAGTTCTTC
.,.,TRBJ1-1,TRBV4-1,CASRELEGTEAFF,TGCGCCAGCAGGGAACTGGAGGGCACTGAAGCTTTCTTT
.,.,TRBJ1-1,TRBV25-1,CASSGGHATEAFF,TGTGCCAGCAGTGGAGGACATGCCACTGAAGCTTTCTTT
once,.,TRBJ2-1,TRBV2,CASSAPGKEADEQFF,TGTGCCAGCAGTGCGCCGGGCAAAGAAGCGGATGAGCAGTTCTTC
.,.,TRBJ2-7,TRBV5-4,CASRPDSFDEQYF,TGTGCCAGCAGACCCGACAGTTTTGACGAGCAGTACTTC
.,.,TRBJ2-1,TRBV9,CASRRTGSDEQFF,TGTGCCAGCAGGCGGACGGGAAGCGATGAGCAGTTCTTC
.,.,TRBJ2-1,TRBV9,CASSVEASELDEQFF,TGTGCCAGCAGCGTAGAGGCTAGCGAATTAGATGAGCAGTTCTTC
.,.,TRBJ1-2,TRBV2,CASTSGGGLGYTF,TGTGCCAGCACCTCTGGGGGGGGCCTTGGCTACACCTTC
.,.,TRBJ2-1,TRBV4-2,CASSQTGTGLNEQFF,TGTGCCAGCAGCCAAACAGGAACAGGTCTCAATGAGCAGTTCTTC
.,TRBD1,TRBJ1-1,TRBV27,CASSLRGQLNTEAFF,TGTGCCAGCAGTTTACGGGGACAGTTGAACACTGAAGCTTTCTTT
.,.,TRBJ1-2,TRBV19,CASSAGVVVGYTF,TGTGCCAGTTCAGCAGGGGTAGTGGTTGGCTACACCTTC
.,TRBD1,TRBJ2-7,TRBV6-1,CASSGPQGALPYEQYF,TGTGCCAGCAGTGGGCCCCAGGGGGCTCTACCCTACGAGCAGTACTTC
.,TRBD2,TRBJ2-1,TRBV27,CASSLWTSGSHEQFF,TGTGCCAGCAGTTTGTGGACTAGCGGGAGCCATGAGCAGTTCTTC
.,TRBD1,TRBJ1-1,TRBV27,CASSRLYGGTGGANTEAFF,TGTGCCAGCAGTAGATTATACGGGGGGACAGGGGGCGCGAACACTGAAGCTTTCTTT
.,TRBD2,TRBJ2-3,TRBV27,CASSIVAGVSDTQYF,TGTGCCAGCAGTATCGTAGCGGGAGTATCGGATACGCAGTATTTT
.,.,TRBJ1-2,TRBV9,CASSVGGGDYGYTF,TGTGCCAGCAGCGTAGGAGGGGGTGACTATGGCTACACCTTC
once,TRBD1,TRBJ2-7,TRBV27,CASRNRTGYYEQYF,TGTGCCAGTAGAAATCGGACAGGGTACTACGAGCAGTACTTC
.,.,TRBJ1-2,TRBV7-8,CASSPQSGNNYGYTF,TGTGCCAGCAGCCCCCAGTCAGGGAATAACTATGGCTACACCTTC
.,TRBD1,TRBJ2-2,TRBV9,CASSALIGRGLGGELFF,TGTGCCAGCAGCGCCCTCATAGGAAGGGGGCTTGGCGGGGAGCTGTTTTTT
.,.,TRBJ2-7,TRBV27,CASSPQIEYLLEQYF,TGTGCCAGCAGCCCTCAAATCGAGTACCTCCTCGAGCAGTACTTC
.,.,TRBJ2-7,TRBV7-9,CASSLTGEFPYEQYF,TGTGCCAGCAGCTTAACGGGGGAGTTCCCCTACGAGCAGTACTTC
.,.,TRBJ2-1,TRBV7-8,CASSYSRLLGNEQFF,TGTGCCAGCAGCTATTCCAGGCTCCTGGGCAATGAGCAGTTCTTC
.,TRBD2,TRBJ2-3,TRBV9,CASSVGTSGPSTDTQYF,TGTGCCAGCAGCGTAGGGACTAGCGGGCCCAGCACAGATACGCAGTATTTT
few,.,TRBJ2-7,TRBV7-6,CASSLEEGIGYEQYF,TGTGCCAGCAGCTTAGAGGAGGGGATCGGCTACGAGCAGTACTTC
.,.,TRBJ1-6,TRBV19,CASSIDQNSPLHF,TGTGCCAGTAGTATAGATCAGAATTCACCCCTCCACTTT
.,.,TRBJ2-7,TRBV7-9,CASSVYRDSSFEQYF,TGTGCCAGCAGCGTATACCGGGACTCCTCCTTCGAGCAGTACTTC
.,.,TRBJ1-2,TRBV27,CASSLSRAPNNGYTF,TGTGCCAGCAGTTTATCCAGGGCACCAAATAATGGCTACACCTTC
.,.,TRBJ2-5,TRBV7-6,CASSLDLAVYQGGTSETQYF,TGTGCCAGCAGCTTAGATCTGGCCGTTTACCAGGGGGGTACATCGGAGACCCAGTACTTC
.,TRBD1,TRBJ2-7,TRBV7-9,CASSPSGTGTSYEQYF,TGTGCCAGCAGCCCTTCCGGGACAGGGACCTCCTACGAGCAGTACTTC